The clone carrying this T cell receptor (beta chain) appeared a few times. This sample is part of a study of cytomegalovirus exposure and HLA in healthy donors. CDR1 and CDR2 from the germline V gene are MNHNY and SVGAGI (reference sequence). The CDR3 sequence is 14 residues long. V lost 0 bases and J 6 bases, leaving 9 bases between the germline ends. The PCR made use of 60 Vbeta and 13 Jbeta primers. TCRdb's copy holds only in-frame clones and misses some; the assay was immunoSEQ multiplex PCR. This table holds over 150,000 clones, approximately 77% found once. The V call is TRBV6-6, the J call TRBJ2-1; a possible D gene is TRBD2 (5 bases). The clonotype originates from a man between 18 and 29 years old in good health and CMV-seronegative. The sequenced sample consisted of PBMCs. CDR3 nucleotides: TGTGCCAGCAGTTACTCGAGAGGGCGCAATGAGCAGTTCTTC. It specifies CASSYSRGRNEQFF.